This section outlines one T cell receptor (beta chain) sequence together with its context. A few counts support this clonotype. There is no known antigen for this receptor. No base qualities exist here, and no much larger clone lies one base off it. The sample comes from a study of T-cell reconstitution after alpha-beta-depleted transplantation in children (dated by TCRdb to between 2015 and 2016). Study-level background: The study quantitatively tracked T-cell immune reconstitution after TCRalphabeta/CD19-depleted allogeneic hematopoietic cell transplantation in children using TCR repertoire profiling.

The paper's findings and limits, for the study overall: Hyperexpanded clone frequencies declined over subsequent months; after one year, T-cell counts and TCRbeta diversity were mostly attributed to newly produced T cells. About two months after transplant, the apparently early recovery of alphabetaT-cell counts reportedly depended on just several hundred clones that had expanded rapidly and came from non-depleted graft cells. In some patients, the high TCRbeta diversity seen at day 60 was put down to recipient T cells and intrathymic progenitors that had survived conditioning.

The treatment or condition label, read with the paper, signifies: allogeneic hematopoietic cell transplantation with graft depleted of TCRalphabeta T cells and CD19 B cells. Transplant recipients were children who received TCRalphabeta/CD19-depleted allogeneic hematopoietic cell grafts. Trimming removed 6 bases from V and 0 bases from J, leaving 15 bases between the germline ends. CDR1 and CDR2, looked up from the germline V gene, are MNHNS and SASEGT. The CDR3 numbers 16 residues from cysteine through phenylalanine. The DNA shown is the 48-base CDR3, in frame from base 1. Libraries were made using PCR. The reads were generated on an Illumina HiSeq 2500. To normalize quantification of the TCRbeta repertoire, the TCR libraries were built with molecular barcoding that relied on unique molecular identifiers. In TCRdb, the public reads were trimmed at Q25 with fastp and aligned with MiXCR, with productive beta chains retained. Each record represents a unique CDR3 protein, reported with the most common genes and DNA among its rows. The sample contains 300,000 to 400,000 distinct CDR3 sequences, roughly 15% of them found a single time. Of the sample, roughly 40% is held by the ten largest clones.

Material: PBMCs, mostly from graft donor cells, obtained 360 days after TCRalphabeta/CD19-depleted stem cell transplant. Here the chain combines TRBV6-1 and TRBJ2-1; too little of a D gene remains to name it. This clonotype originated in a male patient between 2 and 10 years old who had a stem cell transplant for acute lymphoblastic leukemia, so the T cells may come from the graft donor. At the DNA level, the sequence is TGTGCCAGCAGCCTCCTTACCGGCAGCTCCTACAATGAGCAGTTCTTC. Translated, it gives CASSLLTGSSYNEQFF.